One TCR beta chain is described in this entry. Germline V gene lookup returns CDR1 MNHEY and CDR2 SMNVEV (reference sequence). With 5 bases clipped from V and 4 bases from J, the junction kept 9 bases outside the gene matches. This CDR3 spans 15 amino acids. These data come from a study of blood T cell repertoires in COVID-19. TCRdb keeps only in-frame clones here, not all; method: immunoSEQ multiplex PCR. In the table there are 150,000 or so clones, approximately 90% of which are singletons. The receptor's source is a man aged 18-30 years with COVID-19, enrolled during active disease. The chain combines TRBV27 with TRBJ1-1, with TRBD1 matching 8 bases. The sequencing input was peripheral blood. Written as DNA, the CDR3 is TGTGCCAGCAGTCCACGGACAGGGCGGGTCACTGAAGCTTTCTTT. Translating gives CASSPRTGRVTEAFF.